This TCR beta chain was sequenced in a study of T cell responses to AZD1222 COVID-19 vaccine. Study-wide points: Baseline seropositives among AZD1222 recipients totaled only 5 to 7.

Germline V lookup: CDR1 SGHTA, CDR2 FQGNSA. The CDR3 sequence is 13 residues long. The J segment lost 6 bases and the V segment lost 8 bases, leaving 4 bases of the junction unmatched. Sequencing used immunoSEQ multiplex PCR; TCRdb keeps in-frame clones, though not all of them. The sample lists around 100,000 clones, about four fifths seen once, with about 9.5% in the top ten. A remark on this clone: As yet, its antigen is unknown.

The sample in question was peripheral blood, obtained on day 0 of AZD1222 vaccination. V and J are TRBV7-2 and TRBJ2-3, with 11 nucleotides matching TRBD2. This clonotype originated in an adult in good health. The CDR3 DNA is TGTGCCAGCCTCCTAGCGGGAGGCGATACGCAGTATTTT. Its protein product is CASLLAGGDTQYF.